This T cell receptor (beta chain) emerged from a study of CD8+ T cells in alopecia areata. Study-wide background: Patients in the study were on tofacitinib for 6 to 18 months, then off it for 6 months.

This CDR3 spans 13 amino acids. V shed 2 bases and J shed 6 bases, with 13 bases lying between them. Germline CDR1 and CDR2: SQVTM and ANQGSEA. This sample's treatment: oral pan-JAK inhibitor, 5-10 mg twice daily. Investigators isolated RNA and reverse transcribed it into cDNA to act as the sequencing template. Sequenced by immunoSEQ multiplex PCR; TCRdb stores in-frame clones only, minus some. The sample has some 190,000 clones, 51% seen once; the top ten hold 9.5% to 13%. This TCR derives from a human donor with alopecia areata. The chain has TRBV29-1 and TRBJ1-2, with a weak D call TRBD1 (5 bases). The sample consisted of CD8+ T cells sorted from blood, taken at approximately week 52, from a patient treated with tofacitinib. The CDR3: CSVELLGLHGYTF. CDR3 DNA: TGCAGCGTTGAACTCTTGGGGCTCCATGGCTACACCTTC.